This TCR beta chain was captured in a study of T cell responses to AZD1222 COVID-19 vaccine. The CDR3 contains 14 residues. Trimming removed 2 bases at V and 3 bases at J, with 9 bases between. Germline values: CDR1 SGHRS, CDR2 YFSETQ. Sequencing was performed with immunoSEQ multiplex PCR; in TCRdb, only in-frame clones are kept and a portion is missing. The top ten hold 5% to 6.5% of the sample, which has around 89,000 clones, over 75% seen once. The J gene is TRBJ2-1, the V gene TRBV5-1; D is uncertain. The clonotype comes from an adult who received the AZD1222 COVID-19 vaccine. Source: peripheral blood, taken 28 days after the second AZD1222 dose. CDR3 nucleotide sequence: TGCGCCAGCAGCTTTTCAGAACACTACAATGAGCAGTTCTTC. Translating it yields CASSFSEHYNEQFF.